The T cell receptor (beta chain) under discussion was sequenced for a study of blood T cell repertoires in COVID-19. The wider study: Material from acute and convalescent COVID-19 was sourced from the United States, Italy and Spain. PBMCs, B-cell-depleted T cells, or T cells provided the cDNA or gDNA that made up the material.

In the original analysis: Using reference gene primer amplification, nucleated cell counts were estimated. Here immunoSEQ multiplex PCR was the method, and the copy in TCRdb shows in-frame clones only, minus some. V and J calls and clone size are those listed in that table; D and trimming were worked out from the DNA. This sample has roughly 75,000 clones, with over 75% found just once. The CDR3 spans 16 residues. V dropped 4 bases and J dropped 5 bases, with 20 bases sitting between them. CDR1 is PRHDT and CDR2 is FYEKMQ in the germline V gene (reference sequence). This clone was recorded a few times.

The sequenced sample was peripheral blood. This chain uses TRBV13 with TRBJ1-2; maybe TRBD1 (6 bases). The clonotype was recovered from a middle-aged man with acute or convalescent COVID-19. The CDR3 sequence is CASSYLLGQLGYGYTF. The CDR3 nucleotides read TGTGCCAGCAGCTACCTACTTGGACAGCTCGGATATGGCTACACCTTC.